Shown below are 3 T cell receptor beta chains from a single sample sequenced in a study of blood T cell repertoires in COVID-19. Data came from immunoSEQ multiplex PCR; TCRdb stores just in-frame clones and leaves some out. The table lists hundreds of thousands of clones, about 82% of them singletons. The specimen was peripheral blood. These receptor sequences come from a man aged 50 to 59 with active or convalescent COVID-19.

This chain uses TRBV28 with TRBJ2-7; TRBD1 matches at 10 bases. V trimming: 6 bases; J trimming: 4 bases; junction bases outside the gene matches: 6. CDR3 length equals 14 residues. Germline values: CDR1 MDHEN, CDR2 SYDVKM. CDR3 nucleotide sequence: TGTGCCAGCAGGCCGGGACAGGGGTTTTACGAGCAGTACTTC. It encodes CASRPGQGFYEQYF.

With regard to this clone: Other DNA sequences in the same sample also yield this CDR3. The chain employs TRBV27 and TRBJ2-7, with 9 bases matching TRBD1. V shed 6 bases and J 3 bases; nucleotides not matched to a gene: 3. The CDR3 covers 13 residues. The germline V gene has CDR1 MNHEY and CDR2 SMNVEV (reference sequence). The CDR3, as DNA: TGTGCCAGCAGCCTGGACAGGGGCTACGAGCAGTACTTC. Its translation is CASSLDRGYEQYF.

This clone was recorded a few times. Written as DNA, the CDR3 is TGCGCCAGCAGCTTGGGACGGACTAGCGGGAGGTACACAGATACGCAGTATTTT. Translation: CASSLGRTSGRYTDTQYF. The V gene is TRBV5-1, the J gene TRBJ2-3; 14 bases agree with TRBD2. Trimming at V came to 0 bases and at J to 2 bases, leaving 5 bases not matched to a gene. Germline V gene lookup returns CDR1 SGHRS and CDR2 YFSETQ. The CDR3 runs 18 residues.